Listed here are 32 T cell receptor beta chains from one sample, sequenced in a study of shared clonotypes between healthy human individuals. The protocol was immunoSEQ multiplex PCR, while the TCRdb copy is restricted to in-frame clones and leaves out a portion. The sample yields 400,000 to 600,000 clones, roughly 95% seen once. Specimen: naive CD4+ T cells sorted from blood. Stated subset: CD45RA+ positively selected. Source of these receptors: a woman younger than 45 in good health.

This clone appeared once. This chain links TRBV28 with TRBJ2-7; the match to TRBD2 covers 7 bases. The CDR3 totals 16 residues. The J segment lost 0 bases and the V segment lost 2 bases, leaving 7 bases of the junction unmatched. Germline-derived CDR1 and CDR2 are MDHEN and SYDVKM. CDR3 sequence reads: CASSLDLAVSSYEQYF. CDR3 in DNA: TGTGCCAGCAGTTTAGACCTAGCGGTGAGCTCCTACGAGCAGTACTTC.

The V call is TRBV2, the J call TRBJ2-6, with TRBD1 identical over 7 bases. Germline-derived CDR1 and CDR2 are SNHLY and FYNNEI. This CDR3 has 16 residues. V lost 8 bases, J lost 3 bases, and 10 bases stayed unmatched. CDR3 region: CASGAQQGFGANVLTF. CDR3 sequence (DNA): TGTGCCAGCGGGGCCCAACAGGGGTTTGGGGCCAACGTCCTGACTTTC.

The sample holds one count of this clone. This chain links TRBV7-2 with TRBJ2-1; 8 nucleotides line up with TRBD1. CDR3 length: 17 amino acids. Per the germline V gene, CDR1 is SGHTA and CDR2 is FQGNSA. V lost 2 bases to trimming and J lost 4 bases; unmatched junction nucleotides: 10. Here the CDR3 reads CASSLQGAASAYNEQFF. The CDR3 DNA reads TGTGCCAGCAGCTTACAGGGGGCGGCTAGCGCATACAATGAGCAGTTCTTC. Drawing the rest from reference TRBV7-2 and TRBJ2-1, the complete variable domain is GAGVSQSPSNKVTEKGKDVELRCDPISGHTALYWYRQSLGQGLEFLIYFQGNSAPDKSGLPSDRFSAERTGGSVSTLTIQRTQQEDSAVYLCASSLQGAASAYNEQFFGPGTRLTVL.

The CDR3: CASSSRVGQGADTQYF. In nucleotides, the CDR3 is TGCGCCAGCAGTTCCAGGGTTGGACAGGGCGCAGATACGCAGTATTTT. The chain couples TRBV10-1 to TRBJ2-3; TRBD1 matches 8 bases. Trimming cost V 5 bases and J 4 bases; bases outside gene matches: 11. The CDR3 sequence is 16 residues long. The germline gives CDR1 WNHNN, CDR2 SYGVQD (reference sequence).

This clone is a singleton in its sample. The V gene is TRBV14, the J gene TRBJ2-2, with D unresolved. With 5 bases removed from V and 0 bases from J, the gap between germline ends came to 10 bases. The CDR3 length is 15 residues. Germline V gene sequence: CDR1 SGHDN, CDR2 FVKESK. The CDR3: CASSKVASNTGELFF. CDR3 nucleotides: TGTGCCAGCAGCAAGGTGGCGTCGAACACCGGGGAGCTGTTTTTT.

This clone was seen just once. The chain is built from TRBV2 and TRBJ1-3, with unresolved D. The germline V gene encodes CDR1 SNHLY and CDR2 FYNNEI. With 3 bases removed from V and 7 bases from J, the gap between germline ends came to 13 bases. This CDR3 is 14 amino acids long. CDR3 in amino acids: CASSDSRRFNTIYF. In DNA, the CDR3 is TGTGCCAGCAGTGATAGCAGGAGGTTTAACACCATATATTTT.

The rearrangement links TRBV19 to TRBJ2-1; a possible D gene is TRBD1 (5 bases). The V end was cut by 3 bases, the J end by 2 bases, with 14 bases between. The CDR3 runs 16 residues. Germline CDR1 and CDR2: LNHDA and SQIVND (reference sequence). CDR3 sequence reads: CASSIHPLGPYNEQFF. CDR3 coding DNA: TGTGCCAGTAGTATCCACCCCCTGGGGCCCTACAATGAGCAGTTCTTC.

Written as DNA, the CDR3 is TGCGCCAGCAGCCACCCGAAGACAGGGTGGGCCAAAAACATTCAGTACTTC. Residues: CASSHPKTGWAKNIQYF. The chain is built from TRBV4-1 and TRBJ2-4; the match to TRBD1 covers 7 bases. This CDR3 region has 17 residues. CDR1 is MGHRA, CDR2 YSYEKL, per germline. V was pared by 3 bases and J by 1 base, with 9 bases of the junction left unmatched.

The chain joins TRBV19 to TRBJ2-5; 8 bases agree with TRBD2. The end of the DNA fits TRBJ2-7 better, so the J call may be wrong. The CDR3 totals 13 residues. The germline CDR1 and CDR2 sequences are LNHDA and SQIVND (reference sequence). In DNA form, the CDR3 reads TGTGCCAGTAGTACCGGGACTAGCTACGAGCAGTACTTC. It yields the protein CASSTGTSYEQYF.

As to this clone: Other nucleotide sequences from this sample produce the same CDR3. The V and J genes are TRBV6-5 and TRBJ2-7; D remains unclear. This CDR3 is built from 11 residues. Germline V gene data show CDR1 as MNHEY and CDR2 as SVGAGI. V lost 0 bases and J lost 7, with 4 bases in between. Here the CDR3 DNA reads TGTGCCAGCAGTTACTCGGGTGAGCAGTACTTC. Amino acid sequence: CASSYSGEQYF.

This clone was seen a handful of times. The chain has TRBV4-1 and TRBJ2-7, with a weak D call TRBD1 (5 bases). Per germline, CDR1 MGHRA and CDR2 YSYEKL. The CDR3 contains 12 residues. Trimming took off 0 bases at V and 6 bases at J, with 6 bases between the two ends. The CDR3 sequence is CASSQDGAEQYF. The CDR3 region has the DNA TGCGCCAGCAGCCAAGATGGGGCCGAGCAGTACTTC.

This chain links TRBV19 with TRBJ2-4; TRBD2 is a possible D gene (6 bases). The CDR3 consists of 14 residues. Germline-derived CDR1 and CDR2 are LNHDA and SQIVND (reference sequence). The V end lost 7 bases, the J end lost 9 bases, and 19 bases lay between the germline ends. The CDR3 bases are TGTGCCAGTATTGATCGGGGGAAAGAGGTCATTCAGTACTTC. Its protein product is CASIDRGKEVIQYF. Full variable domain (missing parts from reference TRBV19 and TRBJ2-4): DGGITQSPKYLFRKEGQNVTLSCEQNLNHDAMYWYRQDPGQGLRLIYYSQIVNDFQKGDIAEGYSVSREKKESFPLTVTSAQKNPTAFYLCASIDRGKEVIQYFGAGTRLSVL.

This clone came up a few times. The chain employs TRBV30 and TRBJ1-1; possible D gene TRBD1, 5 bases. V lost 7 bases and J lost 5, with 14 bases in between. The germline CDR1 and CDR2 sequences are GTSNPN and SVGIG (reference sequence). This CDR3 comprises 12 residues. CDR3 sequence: CASAVWGTEAFF. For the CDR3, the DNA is TGTGCCTCAGCAGTCTGGGGGACTGAAGCTTTCTTT.

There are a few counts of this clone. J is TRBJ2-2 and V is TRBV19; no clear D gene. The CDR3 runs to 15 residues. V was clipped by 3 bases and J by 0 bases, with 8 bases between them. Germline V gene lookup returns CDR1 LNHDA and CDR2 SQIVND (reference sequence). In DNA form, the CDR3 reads TGTGCCAGTAGTATCTTAGGGCCGAACACCGGGGAGCTGTTTTTT. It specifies CASSILGPNTGELFF.

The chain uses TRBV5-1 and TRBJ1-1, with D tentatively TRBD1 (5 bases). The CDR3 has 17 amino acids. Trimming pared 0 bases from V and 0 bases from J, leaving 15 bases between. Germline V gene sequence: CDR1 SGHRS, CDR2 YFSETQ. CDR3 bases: TGCGCCAGCAGCTTGGTGTCCAAAACAGGAGTGAACACTGAAGCTTTCTTT. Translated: CASSLVSKTGVNTEAFF.

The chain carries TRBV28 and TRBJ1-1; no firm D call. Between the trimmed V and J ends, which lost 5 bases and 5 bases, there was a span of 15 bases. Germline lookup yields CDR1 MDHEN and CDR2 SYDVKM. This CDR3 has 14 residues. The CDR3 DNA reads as TGTGCCAGCAGTCCCGGTTCGACTAGGACTGAAGCTTTCTTT. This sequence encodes CASSPGSTRTEAFF. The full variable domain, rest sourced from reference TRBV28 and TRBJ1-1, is DVKVTQSSRYLVKRTGEKVFLECVQDMDHENMFWYRQDPGLGLRLIYFSYDVKMKEKGDIPEGYSVSREKKERFSLILESASTNQTSMYLCASSPGSTRTEAFFGQGTRLTVV.

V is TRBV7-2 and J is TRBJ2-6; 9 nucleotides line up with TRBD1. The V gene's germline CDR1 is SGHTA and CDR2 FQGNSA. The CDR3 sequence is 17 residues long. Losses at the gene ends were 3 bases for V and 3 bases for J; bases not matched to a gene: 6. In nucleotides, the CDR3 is TGTGCCAGCAGCTTGGACAGGGGAAAGTATGGGGCCAACGTCCTGACTTTC. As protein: CASSLDRGKYGANVLTF.

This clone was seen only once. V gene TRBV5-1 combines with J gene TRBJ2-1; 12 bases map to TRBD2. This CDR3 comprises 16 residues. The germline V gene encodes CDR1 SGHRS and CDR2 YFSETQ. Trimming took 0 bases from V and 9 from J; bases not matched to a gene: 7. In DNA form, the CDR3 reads TGCGCCAGCAGCTTGGAAGCTAGCGGGAGGGCCGGTGAGCAGTTCTTC. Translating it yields CASSLEASGRAGEQFF.

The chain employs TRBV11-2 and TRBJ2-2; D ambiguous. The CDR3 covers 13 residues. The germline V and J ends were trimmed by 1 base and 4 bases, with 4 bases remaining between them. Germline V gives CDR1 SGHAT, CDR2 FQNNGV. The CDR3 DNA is TGTGCCAGCAGCTTAGTCGGCACCGGGGAGCTGTTTTTT. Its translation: CASSLVGTGELFF.

In nucleotides, the CDR3 is TGTGCCATCAGTGAGTCTCTAGAGCGGGCTAATGAGCAGTTCTTC. Protein: CAISESLERANEQFF. The chain employs TRBV10-3 and TRBJ2-1, with D possibly being TRBD2 (6 bases). Between the trimmed V and J ends, which lost 0 bases and 7 bases, there was a span of 13 bases. Germline values: CDR1 ENHRY, CDR2 SYGVKD. The length of the CDR3 is 15 residues.

For the CDR3, the DNA is TGCAGTGCTGGGGACCTATACGAGCAGTACTTC. Protein: CSAGDLYEQYF. This chain uses TRBV20-1 with TRBJ2-5; tentatively, D is TRBD1 or TRBD2 (5 bases each). Near its end, the DNA agrees better with TRBJ2-7, so the J call may be wrong. Germline-derived CDR1 and CDR2 are DFQATT and SNEGSKA (reference sequence). This CDR3 comprises 11 residues.

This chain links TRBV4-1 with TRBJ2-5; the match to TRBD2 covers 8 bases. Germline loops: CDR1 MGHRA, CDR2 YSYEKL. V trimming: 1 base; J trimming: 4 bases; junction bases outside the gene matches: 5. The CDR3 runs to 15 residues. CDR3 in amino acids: CASSQASGSIETQYF. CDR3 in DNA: TGCGCCAGCAGCCAAGCCAGCGGGAGCATAGAGACCCAGTACTTC.

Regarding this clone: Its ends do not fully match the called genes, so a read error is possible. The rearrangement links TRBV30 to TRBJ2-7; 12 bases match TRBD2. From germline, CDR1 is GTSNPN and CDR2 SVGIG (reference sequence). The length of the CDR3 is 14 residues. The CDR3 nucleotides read TGTGCCGGGAGTGCTAGCGGGAGGGCCTACGAGCAGTACTTC. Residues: CAGSASGRAYEQYF.

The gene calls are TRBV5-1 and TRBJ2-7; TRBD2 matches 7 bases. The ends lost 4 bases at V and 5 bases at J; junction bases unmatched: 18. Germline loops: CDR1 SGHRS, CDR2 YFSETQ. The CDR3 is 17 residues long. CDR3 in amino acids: CASSRGSRRASGNEQYF. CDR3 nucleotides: TGCGCCAGCAGCCGAGGGAGTAGGAGGGCTAGCGGTAACGAGCAGTACTTC.

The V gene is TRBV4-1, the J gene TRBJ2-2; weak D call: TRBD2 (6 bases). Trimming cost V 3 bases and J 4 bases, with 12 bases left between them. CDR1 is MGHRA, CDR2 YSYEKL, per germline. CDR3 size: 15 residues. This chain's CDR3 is CASSQGLVITGELFF. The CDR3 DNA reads TGCGCCAGCAGCCAGGGACTTGTGATCACCGGGGAGCTGTTTTTT.

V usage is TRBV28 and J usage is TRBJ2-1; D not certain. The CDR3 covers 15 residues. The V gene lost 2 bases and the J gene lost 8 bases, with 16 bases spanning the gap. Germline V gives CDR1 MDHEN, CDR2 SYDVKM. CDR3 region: CASSLVGSSSYEQFF. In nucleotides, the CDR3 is TGTGCCAGCAGTTTAGTCGGGTCTAGTAGTTATGAGCAGTTCTTC. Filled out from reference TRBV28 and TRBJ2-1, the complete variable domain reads DVKVTQSSRYLVKRTGEKVFLECVQDMDHENMFWYRQDPGLGLRLIYFSYDVKMKEKGDIPEGYSVSREKKERFSLILESASTNQTSMYLCASSLVGSSSYEQFFGPGTRLTVL.

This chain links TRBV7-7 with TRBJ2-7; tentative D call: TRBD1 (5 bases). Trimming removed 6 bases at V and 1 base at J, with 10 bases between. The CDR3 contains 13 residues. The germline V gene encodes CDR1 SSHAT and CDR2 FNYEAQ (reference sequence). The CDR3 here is CASSPDSSYEQYF. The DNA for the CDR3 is TGTGCCAGCAGTCCCGACAGTTCCTACGAGCAGTACTTC.

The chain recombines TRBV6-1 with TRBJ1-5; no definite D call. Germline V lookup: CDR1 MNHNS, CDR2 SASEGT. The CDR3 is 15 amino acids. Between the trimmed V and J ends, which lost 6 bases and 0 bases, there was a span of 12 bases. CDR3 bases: TGTGCCAGCAGAGGAAACAGCTATAGCAATCAGCCCCAGCATTTT. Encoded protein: CASRGNSYSNQPQHF.

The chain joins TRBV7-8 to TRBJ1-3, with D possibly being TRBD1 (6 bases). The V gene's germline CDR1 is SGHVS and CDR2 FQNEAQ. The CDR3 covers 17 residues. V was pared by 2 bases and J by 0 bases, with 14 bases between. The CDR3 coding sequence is TGTGCCAGCAGCTTAACCGATGGACAGATCTCTGGAAACACCATATATTTT. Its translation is CASSLTDGQISGNTIYF.

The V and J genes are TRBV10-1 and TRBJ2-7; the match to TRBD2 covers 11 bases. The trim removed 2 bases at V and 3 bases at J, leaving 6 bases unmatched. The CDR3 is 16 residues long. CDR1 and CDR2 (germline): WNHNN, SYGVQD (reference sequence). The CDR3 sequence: CASSETVAGGFYEQYF. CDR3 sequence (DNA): TGCGCCAGCAGTGAGACTGTAGCGGGAGGGTTCTACGAGCAGTACTTC.

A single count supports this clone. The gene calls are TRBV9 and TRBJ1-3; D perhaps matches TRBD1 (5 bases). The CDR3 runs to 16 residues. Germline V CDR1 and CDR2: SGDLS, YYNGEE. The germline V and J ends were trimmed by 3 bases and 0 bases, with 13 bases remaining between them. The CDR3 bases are TGTGCCAGCAGCGATCCAGGGTTGTTCTCTGGAAACACCATATATTTT. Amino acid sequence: CASSDPGLFSGNTIYF.

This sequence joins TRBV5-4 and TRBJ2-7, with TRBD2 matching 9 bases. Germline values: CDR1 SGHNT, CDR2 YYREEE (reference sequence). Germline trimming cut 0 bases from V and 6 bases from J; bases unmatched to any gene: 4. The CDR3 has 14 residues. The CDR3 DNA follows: TGTGCCAGCAGCTTGGGCGGGAGGGGGCGCGAGCAGTACTTC. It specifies CASSLGGRGREQYF.